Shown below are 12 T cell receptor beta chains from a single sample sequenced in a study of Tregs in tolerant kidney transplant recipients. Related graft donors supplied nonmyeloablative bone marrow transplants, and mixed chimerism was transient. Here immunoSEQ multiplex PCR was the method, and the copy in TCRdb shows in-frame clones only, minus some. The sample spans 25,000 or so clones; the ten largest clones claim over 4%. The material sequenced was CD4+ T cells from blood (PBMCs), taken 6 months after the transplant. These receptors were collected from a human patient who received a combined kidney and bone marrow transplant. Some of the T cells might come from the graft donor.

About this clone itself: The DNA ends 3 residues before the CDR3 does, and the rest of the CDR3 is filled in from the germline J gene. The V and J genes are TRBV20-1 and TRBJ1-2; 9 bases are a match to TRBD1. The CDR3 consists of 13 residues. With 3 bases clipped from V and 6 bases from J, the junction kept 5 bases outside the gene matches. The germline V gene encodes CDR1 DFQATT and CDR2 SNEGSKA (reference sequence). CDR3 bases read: TGCAGTGCTAGCCCGGGACAGGGAGATGGC. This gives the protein CSASPGQGDG. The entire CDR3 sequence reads CSASPGQGDGYTF.

The chain's CDR3 is CASSIPTSGFFTGELFF. The sequenced CDR3 bases are TGTGCCAGTAGTATTCCGACTAGCGGGTTTTTCACCGGGGAG. The rearrangement uses TRBV19 and TRBJ2-2; 10 bases fit TRBD2. Read data end 3 residues before the CDR3 end; the end is taken from the germline J gene. This CDR3 is built from 17 residues. With V trimmed by 3 bases and J by 4 bases, 8 bases remained unmatched. In germline, CDR1 is LNHDA, CDR2 SQIVND (reference sequence).

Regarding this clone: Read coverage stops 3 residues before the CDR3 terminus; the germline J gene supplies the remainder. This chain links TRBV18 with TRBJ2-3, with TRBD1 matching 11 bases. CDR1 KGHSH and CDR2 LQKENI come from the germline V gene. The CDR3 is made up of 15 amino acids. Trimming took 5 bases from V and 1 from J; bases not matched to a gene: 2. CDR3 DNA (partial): TGTGCCAGCTCATCGGGACAGGGGGGCACAGATACG. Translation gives CASSSGQGGTDT. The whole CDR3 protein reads CASSSGQGGTDTQYF.

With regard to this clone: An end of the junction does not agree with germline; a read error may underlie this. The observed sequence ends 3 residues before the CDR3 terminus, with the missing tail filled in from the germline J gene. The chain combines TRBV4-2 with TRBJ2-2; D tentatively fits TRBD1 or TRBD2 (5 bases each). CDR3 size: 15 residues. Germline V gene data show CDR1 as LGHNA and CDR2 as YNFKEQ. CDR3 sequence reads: CASSRGAANTGELFF. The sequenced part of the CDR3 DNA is TGCGCCAGCAGCCGAGGGGCCGCGAACACCGGGGAG.

The CDR3 loop reads CASSQNGQGADGYTF. CDR3 DNA (partial): TGTGCCAGCAGCCAAAACGGCCAGGGGGCGGATGGC. The rearrangement links TRBV14 to TRBJ1-2; 8 bases line up with TRBD1. Read coverage stops 3 residues before the CDR3 terminus; the germline J gene supplies the remainder. CDR3 length: 15 residues. Per germline, CDR1 SGHDN and CDR2 FVKESK. Trimming cost V 2 bases and J 6 bases; bases outside gene matches: 8. The full variable domain, with the rest looked up from reference TRBV14 and TRBJ1-2, is EAGVTQFPSHSVIEKGQTVTLRCDPISGHDNLYWYRRVMGKEIKFLLHFVKESKQDESGMPNNRFLAERTGGTYSTLKVQPAELEDSGVYFCASSQNGQGADGYTFGSGTRLTVV.

The CDR3 DNA, read in part, is TGCGCCAGCAGCTTTTTGGGGGACATCTTTTACGAG. As protein: CASSFLGDIFYE. The complete CDR3 protein is CASSFLGDIFYEQYF. V usage is TRBV5-1 and J usage is TRBJ2-7; D might be TRBD1 (6 bases). The CDR3 end lies 3 residues beyond the end of the read and is filled in from the germline J gene. V lost 2 bases to trimming and J lost 4 bases, with 16 bases between them. The V gene's germline CDR1 is SGHRS and CDR2 YFSETQ. The CDR3 totals 15 residues.

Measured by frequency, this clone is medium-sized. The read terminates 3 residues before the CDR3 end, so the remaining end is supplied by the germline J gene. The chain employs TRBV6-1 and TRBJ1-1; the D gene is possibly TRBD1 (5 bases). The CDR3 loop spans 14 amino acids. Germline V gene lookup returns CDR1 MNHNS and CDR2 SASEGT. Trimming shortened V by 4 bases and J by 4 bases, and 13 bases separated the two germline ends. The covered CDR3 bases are TGTGCCAGCAGTGTGGAGGGGAGTGGCACTGAA. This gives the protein CASSVEGSGTE. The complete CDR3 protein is CASSVEGSGTEAFF.

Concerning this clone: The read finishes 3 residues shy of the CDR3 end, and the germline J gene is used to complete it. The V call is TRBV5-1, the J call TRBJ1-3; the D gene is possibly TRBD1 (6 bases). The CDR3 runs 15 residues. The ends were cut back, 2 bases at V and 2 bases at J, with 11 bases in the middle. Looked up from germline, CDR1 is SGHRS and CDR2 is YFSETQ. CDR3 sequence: CASSFTGIAGNTIYF. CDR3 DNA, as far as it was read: TGCGCCAGCAGCTTCACAGGGATTGCTGGAAACACC.

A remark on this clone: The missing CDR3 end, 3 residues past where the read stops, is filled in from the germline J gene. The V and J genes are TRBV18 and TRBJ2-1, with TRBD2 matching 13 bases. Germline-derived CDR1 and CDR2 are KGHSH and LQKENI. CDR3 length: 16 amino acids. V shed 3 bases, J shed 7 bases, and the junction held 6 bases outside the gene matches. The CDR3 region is CASSPRTSGSLNEQFF. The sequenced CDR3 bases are TGTGCCAGCTCACCGCGGACTAGCGGGAGTCTGAATGAG.

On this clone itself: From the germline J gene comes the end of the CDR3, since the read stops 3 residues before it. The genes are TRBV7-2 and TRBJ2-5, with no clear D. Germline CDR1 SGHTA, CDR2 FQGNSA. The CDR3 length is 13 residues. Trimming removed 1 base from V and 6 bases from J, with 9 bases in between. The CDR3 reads CASSLGVVKTQYF. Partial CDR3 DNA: TGTGCCAGCAGCTTAGGAGTAGTTAAGACC. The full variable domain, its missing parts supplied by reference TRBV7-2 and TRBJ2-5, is GAGVSQSPSNKVTEKGKDVELRCDPISGHTALYWYRQSLGQGLEFLIYFQGNSAPDKSGLPSDRFSAERTGGSVSTLTIQRTQQEDSAVYLCASSLGVVKTQYFGPGTRLLVL.

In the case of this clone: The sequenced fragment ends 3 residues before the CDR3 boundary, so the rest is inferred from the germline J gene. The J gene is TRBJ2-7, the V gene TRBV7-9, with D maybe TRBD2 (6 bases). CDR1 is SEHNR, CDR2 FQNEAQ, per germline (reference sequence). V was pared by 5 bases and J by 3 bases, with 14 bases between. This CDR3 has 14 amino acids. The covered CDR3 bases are TGTGCCAGCAGCCCCGGTGGGGGGTTCTACGAG. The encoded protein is CASSPGGGFYE. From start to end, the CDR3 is CASSPGGGFYEQYF.

CDR3 DNA (partial): TGTGCCAGCAGTGAAGCGTGGCAGGGGGTCACTGAA. Encoded protein: CASSEAWQGVTE. The full CDR3 reads CASSEAWQGVTEAFF. The V and J genes are TRBV6-1 and TRBJ1-1, with TRBD1 identical over 7 bases. The sequenced fragment ends 3 residues before the CDR3 boundary, so the rest is inferred from the germline J gene. Germline CDR1 and CDR2: MNHNS and SASEGT. CDR3 length equals 15 residues. With V trimmed by 0 bases and J by 4 bases, 5 bases remained unmatched.